The 5 T cell receptor beta chains reported below all come from one sample, sequenced in a study of T cells in women clearing cervical HPV infection. Profiling relied on immunoSEQ multiplex PCR, and the TCRdb table lists in-frame clones only, not all of them. This sample's table has tens of thousands of clones. The sequencing input was blood buffy coat. Every receptor here comes from a woman between 18 and 69 years old with a cervical HPV16 infection that either progressed to CIN3+ or cleared (not recorded which).

CDR3 sequence reads: CSARDPESGHLYTQYF. Incomplete CDR3 DNA: TGCAGTGCTAGAGATCCGGAAAGCGGGCACCTCTACACG. V and J are TRBV20-1 and TRBJ2-3, with a tentative D call TRBD2 (6 bases). The read gets to within 3 residues of the CDR3 end, and the germline J gene fills in the rest. Germline V lookup: CDR1 DFQATT, CDR2 SNEGSKA (reference sequence). The CDR3 spans 16 residues.

In regard to this clone: Read sequence stops 3 residues before the CDR3 end, and the germline J gene provides the missing end. This chain uses TRBV19 with TRBJ1-2, with TRBD1 matching over 8 bases. The CDR3 runs 15 residues. J was trimmed by 7 bases and V by 3 bases; bases with no gene match: 10. Looked up from germline, CDR1 is LNHDA and CDR2 is SQIVND (reference sequence). The CDR3: CASSISGQGMVGYTF. The CDR3 DNA, read in part, is TGTGCCAGTAGTATCTCCGGACAGGGAATGGTTGGC.

As regards this clone: The observed sequence ends 3 residues before the CDR3 terminus, with the missing tail filled in from the germline J gene. The chain recombines TRBV19 with TRBJ2-3; D tentatively reads TRBD1 or TRBD2 (5 bases each). CDR1 LNHDA and CDR2 SQIVND come from the germline V gene (reference sequence). The CDR3 runs 13 residues. CDR3 DNA, as far as it was read: TGTGCCAGTAGTATAGGAGGGGCCGAGACG. As protein: CASSIGGAET. The whole CDR3 protein is CASSIGGAETQYF. The whole variable domain, filled in from reference TRBV19 and TRBJ2-3, reads DGGITQSPKYLFRKEGQNVTLSCEQNLNHDAMYWYRQDPGQGLRLIYYSQIVNDFQKGDIAEGYSVSREKKESFPLTVTSAQKNPTAFYLCASSIGGAETQYFGPGTRLTVL.

About this clone: The read is 3 residues too short to cover the CDR3 end, so that end is filled in from the germline J gene. The chain joins TRBV20-1 to TRBJ2-1, with D possibly matching TRBD2 (6 bases). The ends were cut back, 2 bases at V and 6 bases at J, with 14 bases in the middle. The CDR3 is 14 residues long. Germline V gene sequence: CDR1 DFQATT, CDR2 SNEGSKA (reference sequence). The CDR3 DNA, read in part, is TGCAGTGCTAGACCGGGCGGGAAGGCCAATGAG. Its translation: CSARPGGKANE. In full, the CDR3 is CSARPGGKANEQFF.

Concerning this clone itself: The read stops 3 residues short of the end of the CDR3; the missing end is completed from the germline J gene. V gene TRBV29-1 combines with J gene TRBJ1-3, with 7 bases aligning to TRBD1. The CDR3 length is 13 residues. V shed 6 bases and J 8 bases; nucleotides not matched to a gene: 10. Germline V lookup: CDR1 SQVTM, CDR2 ANQGSEA. The part of the CDR3 DNA that was read is TGCAGCGTCGTGCCGACAGGGTTGGACACC. This gives the protein CSVVPTGLDT. The complete CDR3 sequence is CSVVPTGLDTIYF. The variable domain in full, with the rest retrieved from reference TRBV29-1 and TRBJ1-3, is SAVISQKPSRDICQRGTSLTIQCQVDSQVTMMFWYRQQPGQSLTLIATANQGSEATYESGFVIDKFPISRPNLTFSTLTVSNMSPEDSSIYLCSVVPTGLDTIYFGEGSWLTVV.